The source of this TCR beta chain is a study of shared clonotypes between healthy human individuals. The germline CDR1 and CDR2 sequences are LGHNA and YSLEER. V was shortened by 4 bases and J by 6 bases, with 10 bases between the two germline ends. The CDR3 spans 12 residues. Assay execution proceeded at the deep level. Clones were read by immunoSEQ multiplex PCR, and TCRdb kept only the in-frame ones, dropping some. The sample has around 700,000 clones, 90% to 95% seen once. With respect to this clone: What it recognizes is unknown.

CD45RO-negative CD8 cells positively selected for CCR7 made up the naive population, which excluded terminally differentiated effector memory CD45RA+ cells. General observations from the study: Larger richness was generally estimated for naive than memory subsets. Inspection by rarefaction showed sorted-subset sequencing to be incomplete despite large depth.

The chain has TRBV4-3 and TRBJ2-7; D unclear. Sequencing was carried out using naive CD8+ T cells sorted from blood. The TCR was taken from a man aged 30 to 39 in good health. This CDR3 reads CASSLLSGEQYF. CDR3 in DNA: TGCGCCAGCAGCCTCCTATCGGGCGAGCAGTACTTC.